The 25 T cell receptor beta chains in this list originate from one sample, sequenced in a study of PD-1 blockade in classical Hodgkin lymphoma. Documented time point: cycle 4 day 1 (C4D1), after less than 7 weeks of nivolumab. After autologous stem cell transplantation all patients relapsed, and prior brentuximab vedotin exposure differed between cohorts. The authors purified CD4+ T cells from thawed PBMCs by magnetic negative selection. Produced via immunoSEQ multiplex PCR; TCRdb's table is partial and in-frame only. The sample lists 25,000 to 35,000 clones; 70% to 90% were seen once. The material was CD4+ T cells from blood, obtained before the fourth cycle of nivolumab. These receptors were obtained from a human donor with classical Hodgkin lymphoma.

The V call is TRBV5-1, the J call TRBJ1-5; the match to TRBD1 covers 8 bases. The CDR3 covers 16 residues. CDR1 is SGHRS, CDR2 YFSETQ, per germline. J was trimmed by 7 bases and V by 0 bases; bases with no gene match: 9. The CDR3 protein is CASSLDGRGLGQPQHF. For the CDR3, the DNA is TGCGCCAGCAGCTTGGACGGCAGGGGGCTTGGGCAGCCCCAGCATTTT. The full variable domain, with the rest looked up from reference TRBV5-1 and TRBJ1-5, is KAGVTQTPRYLIKTRGQQVTLSCSPISGHRSVSWYQQTPGQGLQFLFEYFSETQRNKGNFPGRFSGRQFSNSRSEMNVSTLELGDSALYLCASSLDGRGLGQPQHFGDGTRLSIL.

The rearrangement uses TRBV6-1 and TRBJ2-3; 9 bases are a match to TRBD2. This CDR3 is built from 16 residues. In germline, CDR1 is MNHNS, CDR2 SASEGT. The V and J ends lost 1 base and 5 bases, in that order; junction bases with no gene match: 7. The CDR3 sequence is CASSEGAGGPIDTQYF. The CDR3 coding sequence is TGTGCCAGCAGTGAAGGTGCGGGGGGGCCGATAGATACGCAGTATTTT.

This chain joins TRBV18 and TRBJ2-7, with 9 nucleotides matching TRBD1. The ends lost 3 bases at V and 6 bases at J; junction bases unmatched: 6. The CDR3 is 14 amino acids. Germline V CDR1 and CDR2: KGHSH, LQKENI. CDR3 coding DNA: TGTGCCAGCTCACCTTGGGACAGGGCGGGCGAGCAGTACTTC. Encoded protein: CASSPWDRAGEQYF.

V usage is TRBV18 and J usage is TRBJ2-6; the D gene could be TRBD1 or TRBD2 (6 bases each). CDR3 size: 17 residues. Germline V gene lookup returns CDR1 KGHSH and CDR2 LQKENI. V gave up 4 bases and J gave up 1 base, with 14 bases separating them. Written as DNA, the CDR3 is TGTGCCAGCTCACTTGACGGAGGGGGATCTGGGGCCAACGTCCTGACTTTC. Residues: CASSLDGGGSGANVLTF.

This chain links TRBV19 with TRBJ2-1; D is undetermined. Trimming shortened V by 6 bases and J by 4 bases, and 10 bases separated the two germline ends. This CDR3 has 13 amino acids. Germline CDR1 LNHDA, CDR2 SQIVND (reference sequence). Written as DNA, the CDR3 is TGTGCCAGTAGCCCCCTAGGATACAATGAGCAGTTCTTC. Encoded protein: CASSPLGYNEQFF.

The chain uses TRBV5-1 and TRBJ1-1, with 7 nucleotides matching TRBD1. Germline CDR1 SGHRS, CDR2 YFSETQ. V was clipped by 3 bases and J by 0 bases; unmatched bases: 5. The CDR3 is made up of 15 amino acids. DNA of the CDR3: TGCGCCAGCAGCTCGACGGGACAGTTGAACACTGAAGCTTTCTTT. This encodes CASSSTGQLNTEAFF.

The J gene is TRBJ1-3, the V gene TRBV5-1; a possible D gene is TRBD1 (5 bases). V lost 4 bases and J lost 0, with 14 bases in between. The CDR3 totals 16 residues. Germline CDR1 SGHRS, CDR2 YFSETQ. CDR3 sequence: CASSPPDRPSGNTIYF. CDR3 nucleotide sequence: TGCGCCAGCAGCCCACCAGACAGACCCTCTGGAAACACCATATATTTT.

V and J are TRBV7-8 and TRBJ1-3, with D maybe TRBD1 (5 bases). Germline V gives CDR1 SGHVS, CDR2 FQNEAQ. CDR3 size: 14 residues. The V end lost 5 bases, the J end lost 2 bases, and 10 bases lay between the germline ends. CDR3 DNA sequence: TGTGCCAGCAGCCCTCGGGGGGCTGGAAACACCATATATTTT. Translated, it gives CASSPRGAGNTIYF.

J is TRBJ2-3 and V is TRBV5-1; D may be TRBD1 or TRBD2 (6 bases each). CDR3 length: 14 residues. V was trimmed by 4 bases and J by 3 bases, leaving 12 bases between them. The germline gives CDR1 SGHRS, CDR2 YFSETQ. CDR3 amino acids: CASSPGGGTDTQYF. CDR3 coding DNA: TGCGCCAGCAGCCCTGGAGGGGGGACAGATACGCAGTATTTT.

V and J are TRBV19 and TRBJ2-3; D possibly matches TRBD1 or TRBD2 (6 bases each). Germline V CDR1 and CDR2: LNHDA, SQIVND (reference sequence). The V end was cut by 8 bases, the J end by 0 bases, with 18 bases between. The CDR3 length is 16 residues. CDR3 sequence: CASAPEQGGSTDTQYF. CDR3 coding DNA: TGTGCCAGTGCCCCCGAACAGGGAGGAAGCACAGATACGCAGTATTTT.

This sequence joins TRBV18 and TRBJ2-2, with 10 bases identical to TRBD2. The CDR3 contains 17 residues. Trimming took 2 bases from V and 0 from J; bases not matched to a gene: 3. CDR1 and CDR2 (germline): KGHSH, LQKENI. The CDR3, as DNA: TGTGCCAGCTCACCAAGGACTAGCGGATCGAACACCGGGGAGCTGTTTTTT. Translation gives CASSPRTSGSNTGELFF.

J is TRBJ1-1 and V is TRBV5-1; 8 bases line up with TRBD1. With V trimmed by 5 bases and J by 0 bases, 9 bases remained unmatched. Germline assignment: CDR1 SGHRS and CDR2 YFSETQ. The CDR3 runs to 16 residues. CDR3 loop: CASRSGQGAMNTEAFF. For the CDR3, the DNA is TGCGCCAGCAGGTCGGGTCAGGGGGCCATGAACACTGAAGCTTTCTTT. The full variable domain, completed using reference TRBV5-1 and TRBJ1-1, is KAGVTQTPRYLIKTRGQQVTLSCSPISGHRSVSWYQQTPGQGLQFLFEYFSETQRNKGNFPGRFSGRQFSNSRSEMNVSTLELGDSALYLCASRSGQGAMNTEAFFGQGTRLTVV.

V gene TRBV5-1 combines with J gene TRBJ2-1, with D possibly matching TRBD1 (6 bases). The germline V gene has CDR1 SGHRS and CDR2 YFSETQ. The V end was cut by 0 bases, the J end by 4 bases, with 11 bases between. This CDR3 contains 15 residues. The DNA for the CDR3 is TGCGCCAGCAGCTTGGCAGGGGTCGGGTACAATGAGCAGTTCTTC. Protein product: CASSLAGVGYNEQFF.

V is TRBV5-1 and J is TRBJ2-5; weak D call: TRBD1 (5 bases). V was shortened by 0 bases and J by 3 bases, with 9 bases between the two germline ends. This CDR3 is 14 amino acids long. The germline V gene encodes CDR1 SGHRS and CDR2 YFSETQ. CDR3 DNA sequence: TGCGCCAGCAGCTTGGGGGCAGGGAAAGAGACCCAGTACTTC. Translation: CASSLGAGKETQYF.

The chain employs TRBV5-1 and TRBJ1-1, with D possibly TRBD1 on 5 matching bases. Germline CDR1 is SGHRS and CDR2 is YFSETQ. V lost 0 bases and J 0 bases, leaving 9 bases between the germline ends. The CDR3 contains 15 residues. The CDR3 is CASSLVVGLNTEAFF. In DNA form, the CDR3 reads TGCGCCAGCAGCTTGGTGGTGGGGCTGAACACTGAAGCTTTCTTT.

The chain is built from TRBV11-3 and TRBJ2-2; TRBD1 matches 7 bases. Germline CDR1 reads SGHNT; CDR2 reads YENEEA. CDR3 length: 17 residues. Germline trimming cut 0 bases from V and 2 bases from J; bases unmatched to any gene: 6. The CDR3 loop reads CASSLDFDRANTGELFF. CDR3 bases: TGTGCCAGCAGCTTAGATTTCGACAGGGCAAACACCGGGGAGCTGTTTTTT.

This clone was observed a single time. The V call is TRBV10-3, the J call TRBJ2-2, with 9 bases matching TRBD1. This CDR3 has 17 residues. J lost 2 bases, V lost 9 bases, and 13 bases had no gene match. CDR1 is ENHRY and CDR2 is SYGVKD in the germline V gene. The CDR3 coding sequence is TGTGCCATGAGGACAGGGGCCCGGCACCCTAACACCGGGGAGCTGTTTTTT. The encoded protein is CAMRTGARHPNTGELFF.

The CDR3 DNA follows: TGTGCCAGCAGCGTAGAGGTCAGCTCCTACGAGCAGTACTTC. It specifies CASSVEVSSYEQYF. The J gene is TRBJ2-7, the V gene TRBV9, with D unresolved. With 0 bases removed from V and 0 bases from J, the gap between germline ends came to 7 bases. The CDR3 has 14 residues. CDR1 is SGDLS and CDR2 is YYNGEE in the germline V gene.

This rearrangement joins TRBV4-1 to TRBJ1-4; 8 nucleotides line up with TRBD1. J was trimmed by 0 bases and V by 4 bases; bases with no gene match: 7. Germline values: CDR1 MGHRA, CDR2 YSYEKL. The CDR3 is 17 residues long. DNA of the CDR3: TGCGCCAGCAGCCGAGGACAGGGAGGTCCAACTAATGAAAAACTGTTTTTT. Protein sequence: CASSRGQGGPTNEKLFF.

The CDR3 protein is CASSTRLRGGLNNEQFF. The CDR3 region has the DNA TGTGCCAGCAGTACGCGATTAAGGGGGGGGCTAAACAATGAGCAGTTCTTC. The chain has TRBV28 and TRBJ2-1; the D gene is possibly TRBD2 (7 bases). Germline values: CDR1 MDHEN, CDR2 SYDVKM. The CDR3 has 17 amino acids. The V end lost 5 bases, the J end lost 5 bases, and 22 bases lay between the germline ends.

The chain carries TRBV7-6 and TRBJ2-3, with D perhaps matching TRBD1 (5 bases). Deletions cut 5 bases from V and 3 bases from J, with 18 bases between. The CDR3 contains 16 residues. CDR1 is SGHVS and CDR2 is FNYEAQ in the germline V gene. The CDR3 coding sequence is TGTGCCAGCAGCCCCCTTATTGGGGCGCAAACAGATACGCAGTATTTT. Encoded protein: CASSPLIGAQTDTQYF.

This chain connects TRBV7-9 to TRBJ2-2, with 7 bases lining up with TRBD1. CDR3 length: 15 amino acids. Germline V gene data show CDR1 as SEHNR and CDR2 as FQNEAQ (reference sequence). With 6 bases clipped from V and 1 base from J, the junction kept 5 bases outside the gene matches. CDR3: CASRATGVNTGELFF. CDR3 DNA: TGTGCCAGCAGGGCAACAGGGGTGAACACCGGGGAGCTGTTTTTT.

The CDR3 spells CASSLQGPYGYTF. CDR3 DNA: TGCGCCAGCAGCTTACAGGGGCCCTATGGCTACACCTTC. J is TRBJ1-2 and V is TRBV5-1; 7 bases align to TRBD1. The CDR3 is 13 residues long. Germline V gene sequence: CDR1 SGHRS, CDR2 YFSETQ. V lost 2 bases, J lost 4 bases, and 2 bases stayed unmatched.

This chain uses TRBV19 with TRBJ1-5, with TRBD1 identical over 8 bases. With 7 bases clipped from V and 1 base from J, the junction kept 3 bases outside the gene matches. CDR1 is LNHDA, CDR2 SQIVND, per germline (reference sequence). The CDR3 is 14 residues long. The CDR3 loop is CASTTGESNQPQHF. The CDR3 nucleotides read TGTGCCAGTACGACAGGGGAAAGCAATCAGCCCCAGCATTTT.

V and J are TRBV5-1 and TRBJ1-2; the D gene is possibly TRBD1 (5 bases). The V gene lost 1 base and the J gene lost 8 bases, with 15 bases spanning the gap. The V gene's germline CDR1 is SGHRS and CDR2 YFSETQ. This CDR3 comprises 14 residues. DNA for the CDR3: TGCGCCAGCAGCTTGTCTCAGGGAGTTGAGGGCTACACCTTC. It codes for CASSLSQGVEGYTF.